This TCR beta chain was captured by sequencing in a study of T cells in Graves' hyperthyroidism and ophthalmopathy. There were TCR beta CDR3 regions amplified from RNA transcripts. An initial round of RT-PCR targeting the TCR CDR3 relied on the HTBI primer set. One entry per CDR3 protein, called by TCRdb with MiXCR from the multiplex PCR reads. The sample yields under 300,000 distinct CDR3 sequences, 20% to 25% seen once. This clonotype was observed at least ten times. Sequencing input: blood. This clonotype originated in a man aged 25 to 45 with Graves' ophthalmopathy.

CDR3 DNA: TGCAGCGTTGGACTAGCGGGAGGCACCGGGGAGCTGTTTTTT. It translates to CSVGLAGGTGELFF. The chain combines TRBV29-1 with TRBJ2-2, with 13 bases matching TRBD2. The CDR3 has 14 residues. With V trimmed by 4 bases and J by 4 bases, 0 bases remained unmatched. CDR1 is SQVTM, CDR2 ANQGSEA, per germline.